This T cell receptor (beta chain) derives from a study of beta chain features in type 1 diabetes. Study-wide context: Sorted cell examination encompassed 85 million to 140 million cells across all samples.

Of the isolated RNA, all was reverse transcribed, and so the sequenced material was expressed TCRB transcripts. Some clones are missing from TCRdb's copy, which holds only in-frame ones; the method was immunoSEQ multiplex PCR. The data contain just over 450,000 clones, about 30% of them seen just once; the ten biggest clones take up around 0.065%. Findings of the study overall: Cells expressing TCR highly could be over-represented by cDNA sequencing.

Remarks on this clone: The antigen is unknown.

This sequence originates from a man aged 18 to 35 in good health. The sample consisted of naive CD4+ T cells from blood.

In nucleotides, the CDR3 is TGTGCCAGCAGTGTACTAGAAATGGGAGGGGAGCAGTACTTC. Residues: CASSVLEMGGEQYF. The chain is built from TRBV6-1 and TRBJ2-7, with TRBD2 matching over 7 bases. Looked up from germline, CDR1 is MNHNS and CDR2 is SASEGT. There are 14 residues in the CDR3. V was clipped by 4 bases and J by 7 bases; unmatched bases: 10.